The 28 T cell receptor beta chains listed next were all sequenced from one sample in a study of cytomegalovirus exposure and HLA in healthy donors. The PCR employed 60 Vbeta primers together with 13 Jbeta primers. Clones were sequenced by immunoSEQ multiplex PCR, and TCRdb holds only the in-frame ones, with some missing. The table shows about 190,000 clones, with about 12% occurring only once. Sequences were obtained from PBMCs. The receptors were sampled from a man in his forties or fifties in good health and CMV-seropositive.

There are a few counts of this clone. The chain links TRBV7-2 to TRBJ1-1, with 7 nucleotides matching TRBD1. V shed 5 bases, J shed 10 bases, and the junction held 13 bases outside the gene matches. CDR1 and CDR2 (germline): SGHTA, FQGNSA. This CDR3 has 14 amino acids. This CDR3 is CASSLPGGHGGAFF. The CDR3, as DNA: TGTGCCAGCAGCCTTCCAGGGGGGCATGGGGGAGCTTTCTTT. The full variable domain, its missing parts supplied by reference TRBV7-2 and TRBJ1-1, is GAGVSQSPSNKVTEKGKDVELRCDPISGHTALYWYRQSLGQGLEFLIYFQGNSAPDKSGLPSDRFSAERTGGSVSTLTIQRTQQEDSAVYLCASSLPGGHGGAFFGQGTRLTVV.

This rearrangement joins TRBV5-1 to TRBJ1-2, with D unclear. CDR1 and CDR2 from the germline V gene are SGHRS and YFSETQ. This CDR3 has 15 amino acids. Trimming took off 7 bases at V and 0 bases at J, with 16 bases between the two ends. The CDR3 DNA reads TGCGCCAGCCGGAGGGCCCTAGCGCCTAACTATGGCTACACCTTC. Translating it yields CASRRALAPNYGYTF.

V is TRBV7-2 and J is TRBJ1-2; 8 bases agree with TRBD1. The CDR3 is 16 residues long. The V segment lost 8 bases and the J segment 1 base; nucleotides outside the gene matches: 12. Germline V gives CDR1 SGHTA, CDR2 FQGNSA. The CDR3 region has the DNA TGTGCCAGCGCCATCAGCCCAACAGGGGGTAACTATGGCTACACCTTC. It yields the protein CASAISPTGGNYGYTF. Complete variable domain (other parts from reference TRBV7-2 and TRBJ1-2): GAGVSQSPSNKVTEKGKDVELRCDPISGHTALYWYRQSLGQGLEFLIYFQGNSAPDKSGLPSDRFSAERTGGSVSTLTIQRTQQEDSAVYLCASAISPTGGNYGYTFGSGTRLTVV.

This clone appeared a few times. The genes are TRBV6-5 and TRBJ1-4, with no clear D. This CDR3 spans 14 amino acids. Germline V gene sequence: CDR1 MNHEY, CDR2 SVGAGI. V was shortened by 4 bases and J by 10 bases, with 16 bases between the two germline ends. The chain's CDR3 is CASSSPEGTGKLFF. The CDR3 DNA sequence: TGTGCCAGCAGTTCCCCCGAGGGTACCGGAAAACTGTTTTTT.

The chain links TRBV7-2 to TRBJ1-2, with unresolved D. The CDR3 contains 15 residues. V lost 3 bases to trimming and J lost 0 bases, with 11 bases between them. Germline assignment: CDR1 SGHTA and CDR2 FQGNSA. The CDR3 spells CASSFGRTTNYGYTF. In DNA form, the CDR3 reads TGTGCCAGCAGCTTTGGGAGAACTACTAACTATGGCTACACCTTC. Looking up the rest from reference TRBV7-2 and TRBJ1-2 gives the full variable domain: GAGVSQSPSNKVTEKGKDVELRCDPISGHTALYWYRQSLGQGLEFLIYFQGNSAPDKSGLPSDRFSAERTGGSVSTLTIQRTQQEDSAVYLCASSFGRTTNYGYTFGSGTRLTVV.

The V gene is TRBV2, the J gene TRBJ1-5; weak D call: TRBD1 (5 bases). Between the trimmed V and J ends, which lost 4 bases and 0 bases, there was a span of 10 bases. Germline assignment: CDR1 SNHLY and CDR2 FYNNEI. This CDR3 contains 15 residues. CDR3 sequence: CASSVGLYSNQPQHF. CDR3 nucleotides: TGTGCCAGCAGTGTGGGACTATATAGCAATCAGCCCCAGCATTTT.

This clone has more than one count but fewer than ten. V and J are TRBV7-9 and TRBJ2-7, with a tentative D call TRBD1 (6 bases). CDR1 and CDR2 from the germline V gene are SEHNR and FQNEAQ (reference sequence). The CDR3 runs 15 residues. V lost 4 bases and J lost 4, with 17 bases in between. This CDR3 is CASSYGVQGQYEQYV. The CDR3 bases are TGTGCCAGCAGCTATGGGGTACAGGGCCAATACGAGCAGTACGTC.

This clone was detected only a few times. The chain uses TRBV27 and TRBJ2-7; TRBD1 aligns across 10 bases. Trimming removed 6 bases from V and 2 bases from J; junction bases left unmatched: 7. The CDR3 consists of 15 residues. Germline CDR1 and CDR2: MNHEY and SMNVEV (reference sequence). Here the CDR3 DNA reads TGTGCCAGCAGGGCCGGGACAGGGGCCACCTACGAGCAGTACTTC. Encoded protein: CASRAGTGATYEQYF.

The chain has TRBV5-6 and TRBJ1-1, with a weak D call TRBD1 (5 bases). Trimming cost V 2 bases and J 5 bases, with 19 bases left between them. The CDR3 covers 16 residues. The germline V gene encodes CDR1 SGHDT and CDR2 YYEEEE. CDR3 bases: TGTGCCAGCAGCTTTTCGACAGTAGGGTTGAGAACTGAAGCTTTCTTT. This translates into CASSFSTVGLRTEAFF.

The V call is TRBV5-4, the J call TRBJ1-2; possible D gene TRBD1, 6 bases. In germline, CDR1 is SGHNT, CDR2 YYREEE (reference sequence). Trimming removed 3 bases from V and 0 bases from J, with 9 bases in between. The CDR3 runs to 14 residues. CDR3 coding DNA: TGTGCCAGCAGCTCACAGGGTACTAACTATGGCTACACCTTC. Amino acids: CASSSQGTNYGYTF. The full variable domain, in which reference TRBV5-4 and TRBJ1-2 provide the parts outside the CDR3, is ETGVTQSPTHLIKTRGQQVTLRCSSQSGHNTVSWYQQALGQGPQFIFQYYREEENGRGNFPPRFSGLQFPNYSSELNVNALELDDSALYLCASSSQGTNYGYTFGSGTRLTVV.

This clone occurred a few times. V is TRBV5-6 and J is TRBJ2-3; D may be TRBD1 (7 bases). The CDR3 contains 14 residues. Looked up from germline, CDR1 is SGHDT and CDR2 is YYEEEE. V shed 5 bases and J shed 4 bases, with 14 bases lying between them. CDR3 bases: TGTGCCAGCAGTCGCGGGACAGAGTCAGATACGCAGTATTTT. Its translation: CASSRGTESDTQYF.

This chain's CDR3 is CATNPGQGFHNEKLFF. The CDR3 region has the DNA TGTGCCACGAACCCGGGACAGGGTTTTCACAATGAAAAACTGTTTTTT. The V call is TRBV10-3, the J call TRBJ1-4; 9 nucleotides match TRBD1. The CDR3 runs to 16 residues. Trimming at V came to 10 bases and at J to 5 bases, leaving 14 bases not matched to a gene. Per germline, CDR1 ENHRY and CDR2 SYGVKD.

This clone came up a few times. This chain links TRBV7-2 with TRBJ2-7; 7 bases fit TRBD1. CDR3 size: 13 residues. V lost 5 bases and J lost 12; bases outside the gene matches: 13. Germline V gives CDR1 SGHTA, CDR2 FQGNSA. CDR3 in amino acids: CASSNNRDSGLYV. The DNA of the CDR3 is TGTGCCAGCAGCAATAACCGGGACAGCGGTTTGTACGTC.

The chain links TRBV4-2 to TRBJ1-1; 7 nucleotides agree with TRBD1. V dropped 4 bases and J dropped 1; count of bases not matched to a gene: 3. Germline CDR1 is LGHNA and CDR2 is YNFKEQ. The CDR3 sequence is 14 residues long. The CDR3 sequence is CASSPRQGNTEAFF. Written as DNA, the CDR3 is TGTGCCAGCAGCCCTCGACAGGGGAACACTGAAGCTTTCTTT.

The chain carries TRBV7-2 and TRBJ2-5, with D perhaps TRBD2 (5 bases). CDR3 length: 14 amino acids. The germline V gene encodes CDR1 SGHTA and CDR2 FQGNSA. V lost 0 bases to trimming and J lost 4 bases, with 9 bases between them. The CDR3 reads CASSLANRGETQYF. CDR3 coding DNA: TGTGCCAGCAGCTTAGCGAATCGGGGAGAGACCCAGTACTTC.

This clone has only a few counts. The chain combines TRBV10-3 with TRBJ1-6; D unresolved. CDR1 is ENHRY and CDR2 is SYGVKD in the germline V gene. Trimming took off 5 bases at V and 3 bases at J, with 2 bases between the two ends. The CDR3 is 12 amino acids. The CDR3 region is CAISLYNSPLHF. For the CDR3, the DNA is TGTGCCATCAGTCTCTATAATTCACCCCTCCACTTT.

The rearrangement joins TRBV9 to TRBJ1-6; 8 bases match TRBD1. CDR3 size: 15 residues. The V and J ends lost 3 bases and 4 bases, in that order; junction bases with no gene match: 3. CDR1 is SGDLS and CDR2 is YYNGEE in the germline V gene. For the CDR3, the DNA is TGTGCCAGCAGCGCAGGGACAGGATATAATTCACCCCTCCACTTT. Translating gives CASSAGTGYNSPLHF.

The gene calls are TRBV6-5 and TRBJ2-5, with TRBD2 matching over 11 bases. This CDR3 is 15 amino acids long. Trimming at V came to 6 bases and at J to 3 bases, leaving 6 bases not matched to a gene. Germline V gene data show CDR1 as MNHEY and CDR2 as SVGAGI. The DNA of the CDR3 is TGTGCCAGCAGGCCTCTAGCGGGGGGAAAAGAGACCCAGTACTTC. Its protein product is CASRPLAGGKETQYF.

This clone was seen more than once but under ten times. The chain combines TRBV15 with TRBJ2-7; 7 bases agree with TRBD2. V was pared by 0 bases and J by 6 bases, with 14 bases of the junction left unmatched. Germline assignment: CDR1 LNHNV and CDR2 YYDKDF (reference sequence). The CDR3 runs 17 residues. The CDR3: CATSRDIGSGLQGEQYF. DNA for the CDR3: TGTGCCACCAGCAGAGATATCGGTAGCGGGCTCCAGGGCGAGCAGTACTTC.

In regard to this clone: An end of the junction differs from the germline gene, which may be a read error. This chain joins TRBV5-1 and TRBJ1-1; maybe TRBD1 (5 bases). Germline V lookup: CDR1 SGHRS, CDR2 YFSETQ. The CDR3 runs to 13 residues. The CDR3 protein is CASSLVEGTGAFF. CDR3 bases: TGCGCCAGCAGCTTGGTGGAGGGGACTGGAGCTTTCTTT. Together with reference TRBV5-1 and TRBJ1-1, the CDR3 gives the full variable domain: KAGVTQTPRYLIKTRGQQVTLSCSPISGHRSVSWYQQTPGQGLQFLFEYFSETQRNKGNFPGRFSGRQFSNSRSEMNVSTLELGDSALYLCASSLVEGTGAFFGQGTRLTVV.

The V call is TRBV6-5, the J call TRBJ1-1, with TRBD1 matching 7 bases. The CDR3 has 14 amino acids. J gave up 7 bases and V 2 bases, and 7 bases lay outside the gene matches. Germline V gives CDR1 MNHEY, CDR2 SVGAGI. CDR3 sequence reads: CASSYPGQANEAFF. The CDR3 coding sequence is TGTGCCAGCAGTTACCCCGGACAGGCTAATGAAGCTTTCTTT.

Only a few counts were recorded for this clone. Other DNA sequences from this sample encode an identical CDR3 as well. The gene calls are TRBV5-1 and TRBJ1-2; a possible D gene is TRBD1 (5 bases). The CDR3 covers 15 residues. V lost 5 bases to trimming and J lost 8 bases, with 22 bases between them. The germline gives CDR1 SGHRS, CDR2 YFSETQ. In DNA form, the CDR3 reads TGCGCCAGCAGTTTTAGTAGGGCGTCCCAGGGAGGCTACACCTTC. Translation: CASSFSRASQGGYTF.

This clone was counted between two and nine times. The V and J genes are TRBV19 and TRBJ2-7, with 8 positions matching TRBD1. CDR3 length: 16 residues. Losses at the gene ends were 1 base for V and 1 base for J; bases not matched to a gene: 6. CDR1 and CDR2 from the germline V gene are LNHDA and SQIVND (reference sequence). In DNA, the CDR3 is TGTGCCAGTAGTATAGTGGGGACAGGACATTCCTACGAGCAGTACTTC. As protein: CASSIVGTGHSYEQYF.

There are a few counts of this clone. The gene calls are TRBV7-2 and TRBJ1-2; 8 bases fit TRBD1. Germline CDR1 is SGHTA and CDR2 is FQGNSA. V shed 2 bases, J shed 4 bases, and the junction held 6 bases outside the gene matches. This CDR3 has 15 residues. CDR3 DNA: TGTGCCAGCAGCTTATCGCTCGACAGGGGCTATGGCTACACCTTC. Its protein product is CASSLSLDRGYGYTF.

This chain joins TRBV18 and TRBJ2-3; the match to TRBD1 covers 7 bases. From germline, CDR1 is KGHSH and CDR2 LQKENI. V dropped 3 bases and J dropped 3; count of bases not matched to a gene: 3. The CDR3 is 14 residues long. The CDR3 is CASSPWTGTDTQYF. CDR3 DNA: TGTGCCAGCTCACCCTGGACAGGAACAGATACGCAGTATTTT.

The gene calls are TRBV5-1 and TRBJ2-3; possibly TRBD2 for D (5 bases). The germline V and J ends were trimmed by 0 bases and 6 bases, with 11 bases remaining between them. This CDR3 is 14 amino acids long. Germline V gene sequence: CDR1 SGHRS, CDR2 YFSETQ. This chain's CDR3 is CASSLVAGGDTQYF. CDR3 sequence (DNA): TGCGCCAGCAGCTTGGTGGCGGGCGGGGATACGCAGTATTTT.

The chain couples TRBV11-3 to TRBJ1-2, with TRBD1 as a possible D gene (5 bases). Germline CDR1 is SGHNT and CDR2 is YENEEA. V lost 5 bases, J lost 2 bases, and 12 bases lay in between. The CDR3 covers 14 residues. The CDR3 DNA sequence: TGTGCCAGCAGCCTGGGGGGACCCAACTATGGCTACACCTTC. Its translation: CASSLGGPNYGYTF. The whole variable domain, filled in from reference TRBV11-3 and TRBJ1-2, reads EAGVVQSPRYKIIEKKQPVAFWCNPISGHNTLYWYLQNLGQGPELLIRYENEEAVDDSQLPKDRFSAERLKGVDSTLKIQPAELGDSAVYLCASSLGGPNYGYTFGSGTRLTVV.

This clone was recorded a few times. V is TRBV5-6 and J is TRBJ2-7; 8 bases agree with TRBD1. The CDR3 length is 13 residues. Per germline, CDR1 SGHDT and CDR2 YYEEEE. The trim removed 4 bases at V and 2 bases at J, leaving 2 bases unmatched. The CDR3 is CASSAGQAYEQYV. The CDR3 DNA follows: TGTGCCAGCAGCGCGGGACAGGCCTACGAGCAGTACGTC.